This section outlines one T cell receptor (beta chain) sequence together with its context. The target antigen is unknown. Using its own MiXCR run on the 5' RACE reads, TCRdb lists one record per CDR3 protein. The sample carries 500,000 to 550,000 distinct CDR3 sequences, roughly a fifth recorded once. The germline V gene has CDR1 DFQATT and CDR2 SNEGSKA (reference sequence). The CDR3 is 14 residues long. V was pared by 2 bases and J by 0 bases, with 11 bases between. These data originate in a study of identical twins. Study-level findings and limits: Insertions were reduced in abundant cord blood beta clonotypes but not in memory repertoires. The study drew conclusions from cross-sectional statistical analysis, not from following the same donors.

These records were also assigned to another study, of T cells expressing NK-cell markers. Turning to that study: Seven HCMV-seropositive donors and one seronegative donor made up the eight sequenced donors. Whether expanded NKG2C-expressing T cell clones recognize HCMV is unknown.

Material: CD4+ T cells sorted from blood. V and J are TRBV20-1 and TRBJ2-7; D is unclear. The clonotype was recovered from a woman between 18 and 29 years old in good health. The CDR3, as DNA: TGCAGTGCTAGACGCCAGCCGAGCTCCTACGAGCAGTACTTC. This translates into CSARRQPSSYEQYF.